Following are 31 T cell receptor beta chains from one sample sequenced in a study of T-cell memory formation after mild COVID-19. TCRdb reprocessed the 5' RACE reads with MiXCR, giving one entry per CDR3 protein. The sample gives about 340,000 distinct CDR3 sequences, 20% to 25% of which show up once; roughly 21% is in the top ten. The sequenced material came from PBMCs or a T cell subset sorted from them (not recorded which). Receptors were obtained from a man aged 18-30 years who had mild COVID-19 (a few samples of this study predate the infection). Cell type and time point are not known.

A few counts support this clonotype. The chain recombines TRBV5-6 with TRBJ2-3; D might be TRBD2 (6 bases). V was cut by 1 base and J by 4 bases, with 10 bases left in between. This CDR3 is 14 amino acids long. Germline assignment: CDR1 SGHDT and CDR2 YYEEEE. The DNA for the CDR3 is TGTGCCAGCAGCTTGACTAGCAGCCCAGATACGCAGTATTTT. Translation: CASSLTSSPDTQYF.

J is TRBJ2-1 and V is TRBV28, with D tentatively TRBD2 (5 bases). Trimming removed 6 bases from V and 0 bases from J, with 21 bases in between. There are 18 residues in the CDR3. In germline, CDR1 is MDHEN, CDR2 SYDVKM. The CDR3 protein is CASRQGRTAVSSYNEQFF. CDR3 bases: TGTGCCAGCAGGCAAGGGAGAACCGCGGTGAGCTCCTACAATGAGCAGTTCTTC.

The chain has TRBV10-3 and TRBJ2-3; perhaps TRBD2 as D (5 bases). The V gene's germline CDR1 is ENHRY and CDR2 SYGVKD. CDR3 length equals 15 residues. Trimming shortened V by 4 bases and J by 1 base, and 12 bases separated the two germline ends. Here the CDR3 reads CAISAQERRTDTQYF. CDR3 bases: TGTGCCATCAGTGCCCAAGAGCGGCGCACAGATACGCAGTATTTT.

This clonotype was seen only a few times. The CDR3 reads CATRGTGSYNEQFF. In DNA form, the CDR3 reads TGTGCCACCAGAGGGACAGGCTCCTACAATGAGCAGTTCTTC. The chain recombines TRBV24-1 with TRBJ2-1; 8 bases are a match to TRBD1. From germline, CDR1 is KGHDR and CDR2 SFDVKD. The length of the CDR3 is 14 residues. The ends lost 7 bases at V and 0 bases at J; junction bases unmatched: 1.

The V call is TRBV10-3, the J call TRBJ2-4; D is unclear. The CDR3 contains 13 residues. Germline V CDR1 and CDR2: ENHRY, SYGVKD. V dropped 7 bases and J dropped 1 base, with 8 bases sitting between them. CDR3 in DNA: TGTGCCATCACTGTGGAGGCCAAAAACATTCAGTACTTC. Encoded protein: CAITVEAKNIQYF.

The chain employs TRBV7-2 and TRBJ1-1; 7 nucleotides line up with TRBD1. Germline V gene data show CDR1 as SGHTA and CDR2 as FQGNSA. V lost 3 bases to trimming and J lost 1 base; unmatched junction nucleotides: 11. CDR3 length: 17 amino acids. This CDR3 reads CASSFPGTARPNTEAFF. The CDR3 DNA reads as TGTGCCAGCAGCTTTCCCGGGACAGCTCGCCCGAACACTGAAGCTTTCTTT.

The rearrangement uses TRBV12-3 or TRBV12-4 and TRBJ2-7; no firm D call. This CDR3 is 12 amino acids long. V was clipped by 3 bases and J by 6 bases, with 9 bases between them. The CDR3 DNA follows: TGTGCCAGCAGTTTTAGCTTCGGCGAGCAGTACTTC. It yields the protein CASSFSFGEQYF.

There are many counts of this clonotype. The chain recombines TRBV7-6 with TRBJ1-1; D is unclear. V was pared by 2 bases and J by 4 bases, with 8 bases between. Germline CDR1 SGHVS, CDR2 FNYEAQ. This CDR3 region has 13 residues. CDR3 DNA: TGTGCCAGCAGCTTACTCGGTTCCACTGAAGCTTTCTTT. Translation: CASSLLGSTEAFF.

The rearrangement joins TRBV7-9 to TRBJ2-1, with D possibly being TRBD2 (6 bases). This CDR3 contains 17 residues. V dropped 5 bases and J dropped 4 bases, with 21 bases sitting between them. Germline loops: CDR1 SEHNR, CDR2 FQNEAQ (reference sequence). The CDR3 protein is CASSHQVGGTTYNEQFF. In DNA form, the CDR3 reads TGTGCCAGCAGCCACCAGGTGGGGGGAACCACTTACAATGAGCAGTTCTTC.

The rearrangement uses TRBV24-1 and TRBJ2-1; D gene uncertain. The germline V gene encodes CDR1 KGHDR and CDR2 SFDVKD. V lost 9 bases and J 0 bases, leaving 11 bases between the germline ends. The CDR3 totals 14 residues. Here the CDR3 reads CATSSSVSYNEQFF. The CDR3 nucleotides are TGTGCCACCTCAAGCAGCGTCTCCTACAATGAGCAGTTCTTC.

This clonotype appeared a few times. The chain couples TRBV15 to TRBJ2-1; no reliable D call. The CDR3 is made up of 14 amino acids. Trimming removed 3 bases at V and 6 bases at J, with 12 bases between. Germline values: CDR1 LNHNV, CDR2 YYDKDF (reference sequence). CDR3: CATSRDHEVNEQFF. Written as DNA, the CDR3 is TGTGCCACCAGCAGGGACCACGAGGTCAATGAGCAGTTCTTC.

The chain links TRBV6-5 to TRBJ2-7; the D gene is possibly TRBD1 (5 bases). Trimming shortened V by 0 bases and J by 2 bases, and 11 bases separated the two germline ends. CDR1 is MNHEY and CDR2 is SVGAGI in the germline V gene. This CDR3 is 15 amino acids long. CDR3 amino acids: CASSYSSRAAYEQYF. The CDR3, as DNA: TGTGCCAGCAGTTACTCGAGCAGGGCAGCCTACGAGCAGTACTTC.

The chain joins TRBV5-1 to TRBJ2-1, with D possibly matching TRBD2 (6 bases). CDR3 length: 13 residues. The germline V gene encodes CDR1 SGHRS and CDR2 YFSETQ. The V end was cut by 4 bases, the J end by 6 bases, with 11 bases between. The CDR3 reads CASSADGSNEQFF. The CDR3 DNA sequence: TGCGCCAGCAGCGCCGACGGGAGCAATGAGCAGTTCTTC.

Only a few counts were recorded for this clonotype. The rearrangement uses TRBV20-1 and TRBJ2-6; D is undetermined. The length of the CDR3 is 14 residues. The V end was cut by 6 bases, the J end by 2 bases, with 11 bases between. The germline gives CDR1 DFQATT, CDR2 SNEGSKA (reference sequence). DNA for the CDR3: TGCAGTGCCCACGCCTGGGCTGGGGCCAACGTCCTGACTTTC. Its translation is CSAHAWAGANVLTF.

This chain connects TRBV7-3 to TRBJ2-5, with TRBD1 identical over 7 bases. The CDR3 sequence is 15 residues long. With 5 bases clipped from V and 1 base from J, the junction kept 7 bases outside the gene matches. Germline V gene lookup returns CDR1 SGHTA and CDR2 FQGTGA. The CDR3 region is CASSRDRGAQETQYF. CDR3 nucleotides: TGTGCCAGCAGCCGGGACAGAGGGGCCCAAGAGACCCAGTACTTC.

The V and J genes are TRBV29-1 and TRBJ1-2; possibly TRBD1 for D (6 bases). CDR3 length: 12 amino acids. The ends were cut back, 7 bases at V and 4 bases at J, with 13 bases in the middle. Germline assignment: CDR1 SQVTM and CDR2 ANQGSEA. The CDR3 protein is CSGGGPSYGYTF. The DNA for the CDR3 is TGCAGCGGGGGGGGGCCGTCCTATGGCTACACCTTC.

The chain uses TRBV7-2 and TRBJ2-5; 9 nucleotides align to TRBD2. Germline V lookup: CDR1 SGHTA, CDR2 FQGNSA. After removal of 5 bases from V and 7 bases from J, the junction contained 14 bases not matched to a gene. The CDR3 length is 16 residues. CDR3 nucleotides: TGTGCCAGCAGCACCCGTTCTAGCGGGGCTCCGGGGACCCAGTACTTC. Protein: CASSTRSSGAPGTQYF.

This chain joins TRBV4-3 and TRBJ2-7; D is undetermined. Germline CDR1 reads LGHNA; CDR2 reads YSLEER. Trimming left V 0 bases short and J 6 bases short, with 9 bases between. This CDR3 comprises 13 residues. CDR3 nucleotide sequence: TGCGCCAGCAGCCAAGATCGCGGTCTCGAGCAGTACGTC. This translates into CASSQDRGLEQYV.

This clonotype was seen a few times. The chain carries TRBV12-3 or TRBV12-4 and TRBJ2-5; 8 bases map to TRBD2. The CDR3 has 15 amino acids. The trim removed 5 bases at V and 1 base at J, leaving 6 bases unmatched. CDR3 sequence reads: CASSEGGTSQETQYF. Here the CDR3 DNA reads TGTGCCAGCAGTGAGGGCGGGACTAGCCAAGAGACCCAGTACTTC.

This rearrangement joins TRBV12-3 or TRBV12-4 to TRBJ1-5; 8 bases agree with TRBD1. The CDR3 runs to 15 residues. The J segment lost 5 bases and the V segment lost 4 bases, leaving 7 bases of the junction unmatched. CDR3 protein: CASSYGQGRDQPQHF. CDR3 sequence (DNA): TGTGCCAGCAGTTATGGACAGGGTCGCGATCAGCCCCAGCATTTT.

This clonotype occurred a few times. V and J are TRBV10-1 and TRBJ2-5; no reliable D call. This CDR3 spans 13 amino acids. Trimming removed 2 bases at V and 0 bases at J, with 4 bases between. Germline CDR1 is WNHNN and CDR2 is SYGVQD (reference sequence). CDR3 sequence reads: CASSEGHQETQYF. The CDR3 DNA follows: TGCGCCAGCAGTGAGGGACACCAAGAGACCCAGTACTTC.

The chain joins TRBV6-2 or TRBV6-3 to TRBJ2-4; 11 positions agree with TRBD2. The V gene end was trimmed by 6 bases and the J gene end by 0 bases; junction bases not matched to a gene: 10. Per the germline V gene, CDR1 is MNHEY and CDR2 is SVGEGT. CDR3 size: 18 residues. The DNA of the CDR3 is TGTGCCAGCAGGGGAACTAGCGGGGGTTCCCTAGCCAAAAACATTCAGTACTTC. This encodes CASRGTSGGSLAKNIQYF.

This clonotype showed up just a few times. The CDR3 reads CAWTVRGLSYGYTF. Here the CDR3 DNA reads TGTGCCTGGACCGTCCGGGGCCTGAGCTATGGCTACACCTTC. The chain recombines TRBV30 with TRBJ1-2; tentative D call: TRBD1 (5 bases). The CDR3 extends over 14 amino acids. Deletions cut 4 bases from V and 4 bases from J, with 16 bases between. The germline CDR1 and CDR2 sequences are GTSNPN and SVGIG (reference sequence).

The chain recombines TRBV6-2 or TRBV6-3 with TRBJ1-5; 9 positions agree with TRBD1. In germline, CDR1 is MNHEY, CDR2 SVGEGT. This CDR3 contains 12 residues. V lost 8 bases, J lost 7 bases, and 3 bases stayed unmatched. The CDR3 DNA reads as TGTGCCAGCCGGACAGGGGAACAGCCCCAGCATTTT. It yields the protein CASRTGEQPQHF.

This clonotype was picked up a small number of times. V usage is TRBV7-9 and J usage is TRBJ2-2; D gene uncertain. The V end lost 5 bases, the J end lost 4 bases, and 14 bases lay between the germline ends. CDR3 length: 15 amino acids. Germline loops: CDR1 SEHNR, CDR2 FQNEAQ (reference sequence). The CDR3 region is CASSRLIQGTGELFF. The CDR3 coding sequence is TGTGCCAGCAGCCGCCTGATTCAAGGCACCGGGGAGCTGTTTTTT.

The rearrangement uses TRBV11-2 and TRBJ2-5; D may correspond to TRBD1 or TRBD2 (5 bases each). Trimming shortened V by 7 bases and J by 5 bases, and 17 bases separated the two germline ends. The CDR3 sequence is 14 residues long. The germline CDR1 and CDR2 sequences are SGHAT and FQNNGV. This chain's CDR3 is CASTRFWGRETQYF. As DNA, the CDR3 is TGTGCCAGCACCCGATTTTGGGGACGGGAGACCCAGTACTTC.

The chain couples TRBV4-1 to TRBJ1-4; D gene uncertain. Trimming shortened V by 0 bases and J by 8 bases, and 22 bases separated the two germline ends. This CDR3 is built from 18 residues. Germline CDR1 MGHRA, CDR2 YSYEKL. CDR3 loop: CASSQDSPRYRLGEKLFF. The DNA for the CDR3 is TGCGCCAGCAGCCAAGATAGCCCCCGTTATCGCCTTGGGGAAAAACTGTTTTTT.

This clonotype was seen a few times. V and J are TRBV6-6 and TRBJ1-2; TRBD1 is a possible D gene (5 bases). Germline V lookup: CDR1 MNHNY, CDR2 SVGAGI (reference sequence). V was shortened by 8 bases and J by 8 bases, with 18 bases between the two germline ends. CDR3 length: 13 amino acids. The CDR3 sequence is CASWGSQRRGYTF. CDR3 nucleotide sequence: TGTGCCAGCTGGGGCAGTCAACGGCGGGGCTACACCTTC.

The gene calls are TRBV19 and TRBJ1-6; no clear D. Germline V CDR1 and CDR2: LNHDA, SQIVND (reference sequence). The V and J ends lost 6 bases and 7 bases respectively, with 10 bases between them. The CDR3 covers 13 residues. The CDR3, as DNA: TGTGCCAGTAGCGAGACGAGAAATTCACCCCTCCACTTT. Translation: CASSETRNSPLHF.

CDR3 sequence (DNA): TGCGCCAGCAGCGTCCGGGGCACAGATACGCAGTATTTT. Its translation: CASSVRGTDTQYF. The rearrangement links TRBV5-1 to TRBJ2-3; unclear D gene. There are 13 residues in the CDR3. CDR1 is SGHRS and CDR2 is YFSETQ in the germline V gene. Trimming left V 4 bases short and J 1 base short, with 7 bases between.

The CDR3 loop is CSARGTGGFYEQYF. The CDR3 DNA is TGCAGTGCTCGTGGGACAGGGGGGTTCTACGAGCAGTACTTC. This rearrangement joins TRBV20-1 to TRBJ2-7; 11 bases fit TRBD1. The CDR3 has 14 amino acids. The trim removed 5 bases at V and 3 bases at J, leaving 6 bases unmatched. Per germline, CDR1 DFQATT and CDR2 SNEGSKA (reference sequence).